This entry lists 25 T cell receptor beta chains sequenced from one sample in a study of metastatic and nonmetastatic thyroid tumors. MiXCR was used by TCRdb to re-call the PCR reads. The data contain some 13,000 clones, 30% to 35% of them singletons. No treatment of any kind had been given to any patient before thyroid surgery. Sequenced input: tumor tissue. The source of these receptors is a female donor with papillary thyroid cancer or a benign thyroid nodule (not recorded which). Some clones in this sample may be carry-over from other donors' samples.

The chain carries TRBV30 and TRBJ2-7; D ambiguous. The germline V and J ends were trimmed by 3 bases and 0 bases, with 12 bases remaining between them. Germline CDR1 GTSNPN, CDR2 SVGIG (reference sequence). The CDR3 has 14 residues. The CDR3 bases are TGTGCCTGGAGGATAGACACCCTCTCCTACGAGCAGTACTTC. Its translation: CAWRIDTLSYEQYF.

Regarding this clone: At one boundary the junction diverges from the germline segment, which might be a read error. This chain connects TRBV6-4 to TRBJ2-3, with 9 positions matching TRBD1. The CDR3 consists of 14 residues. Germline V lookup: CDR1 MRHNA, CDR2 SNTAGT. CDR3 sequence reads: CANSEVTGGDTQYF. The DNA for the CDR3 is TGTGCCAACAGTGAGGTGACAGGGGGAGATACGCAGTATTTT.

By frequency in the sample, this clone is medium-sized. The rearrangement joins TRBV27 to TRBJ2-1; perhaps TRBD1 as D (5 bases). V was shortened by 5 bases and J by 4 bases, with 18 bases between the two germline ends. Germline V gene lookup returns CDR1 MNHEY and CDR2 SMNVEV (reference sequence). The CDR3 runs 16 residues. The CDR3 loop reads CASSPQGAVGYNEQFF. The CDR3 region has the DNA TGTGCCAGCAGTCCACAAGGGGCCGTAGGATACAATGAGCAGTTCTTC.

This clone was picked up a small number of times. The chain carries TRBV6-5 and TRBJ1-4; D unresolved. In germline, CDR1 is MNHEY, CDR2 SVGAGI. Trimming stripped 8 bases from V and 8 bases from J, with 12 bases between. This CDR3 spans 12 amino acids. CDR3 in amino acids: CASGLMGEKLFF. The CDR3 coding sequence is TGTGCCAGCGGATTGATGGGGGAAAAACTGTTTTTT.

Relative to its sample, this clone is medium-sized. This chain uses TRBV6-2 or TRBV6-3 with TRBJ2-5; possibly TRBD1 or TRBD2 for D (5 bases each). This CDR3 is built from 12 residues. Trimming left V 8 bases short and J 0 bases short, with 7 bases between. Germline V lookup: CDR1 MNHEY, CDR2 SVGEGT. The CDR3 loop reads CASGGHQETQYF. DNA of the CDR3: TGTGCCAGCGGGGGACACCAAGAGACCCAGTACTTC.

This clone was counted a few times. V is TRBV28 and J is TRBJ1-1; D call uncertain. V was shortened by 2 bases and J by 1 base, with 2 bases between the two germline ends. The germline CDR1 and CDR2 sequences are MDHEN and SYDVKM. The CDR3 extends over 12 amino acids. In nucleotides, the CDR3 is TGTGCCAGCAGTTTAGAGAACACTGAAGCTTTCTTT. Its translation: CASSLENTEAFF.

This clone was counted many times. The chain joins TRBV9 to TRBJ1-1, with D unresolved. The CDR3 length is 12 residues. V lost 6 bases, J lost 1 base, and 7 bases lay in between. CDR1 SGDLS and CDR2 YYNGEE come from the germline V gene. CDR3 in DNA: TGTGCCAGCACGGGCTCGAACACTGAAGCTTTCTTT. As protein: CASTGSNTEAFF.

This chain connects TRBV30 to TRBJ1-1; D may be TRBD1 (6 bases). Germline V lookup: CDR1 GTSNPN, CDR2 SVGIG (reference sequence). The CDR3 runs 14 residues. V dropped 4 bases and J dropped 7 bases, with 19 bases sitting between them. Here the CDR3 DNA reads TGTGCCTGGACGCTAACCGGGACAATCGGTGAAGCTTTCTTT. It specifies CAWTLTGTIGEAFF.

By sample share, this clone is medium-sized. V is TRBV2 and J is TRBJ2-1; the match to TRBD2 covers 9 bases. CDR1 and CDR2 (germline): SNHLY, FYNNEI. The trim removed 8 bases at V and 9 bases at J, leaving 17 bases unmatched. The CDR3 spans 16 residues. CDR3 amino acids: CASGRTRIAGAGEQFF. As DNA, the CDR3 is TGTGCCAGCGGACGGACTAGGATAGCGGGAGCCGGTGAGCAGTTCTTC. The whole variable domain, remainder taken from reference TRBV2 and TRBJ2-1, is EPEVTQTPSHQVTQMGQEVILRCVPISNHLYFYWYRQILGQKVEFLVSFYNNEISEKSEIFDDQFSVERPDGSNFTLKIRSTKLEDSAMYFCASGRTRIAGAGEQFFGPGTRLTVL.

This clone was counted between two and nine times. The rearrangement joins TRBV12-3 or TRBV12-4 to TRBJ2-7; D is ambiguous. The V gene lost 4 bases and the J gene lost 4 bases, with 11 bases spanning the gap. This CDR3 is 13 amino acids long. In DNA, the CDR3 is TGTGCCAGCAGTTCGCTGGCACTTTACGAGCAGTACTTC. This translates into CASSSLALYEQYF.

The chain employs TRBV13 and TRBJ2-2; D not certain. Trimming shortened V by 0 bases and J by 6 bases, and 11 bases separated the two germline ends. Germline CDR1 and CDR2: PRHDT and FYEKMQ (reference sequence). The CDR3 totals 15 residues. The CDR3 loop is CASSLGLGVAGELFF. In DNA, the CDR3 is TGTGCCAGCAGCTTAGGTTTAGGCGTAGCCGGGGAGCTGTTTTTT. The whole variable domain, filled in from reference TRBV13 and TRBJ2-2, reads AAGVIQSPRHLIKEKRETATLKCYPIPRHDTVYWYQQGPGQDPQFLISFYEKMQSDKGSIPDRFSAQQFSDYHSELNMSSLELGDSALYFCASSLGLGVAGELFFGEGSRLTVL.

Written as DNA, the CDR3 is TGTGCCAGCAGCTTACGACAGGTGGTCTATGGCTACACCTTC. Translating it yields CASSLRQVVYGYTF. The chain couples TRBV7-2 to TRBJ1-2, with D maybe TRBD1 (6 bases). The CDR3 length is 14 residues. Germline values: CDR1 SGHTA, CDR2 FQGNSA. Trimming pared 2 bases from V and 4 bases from J, leaving 11 bases between.

This clone was detected only a few times. The chain is built from TRBV27 and TRBJ1-6; 7 positions match TRBD1. This CDR3 has 15 residues. The trim removed 5 bases at V and 8 bases at J, leaving 9 bases unmatched. Germline lookup yields CDR1 MNHEY and CDR2 SMNVEV (reference sequence). The CDR3 DNA sequence: TGTGCCAGCAGTCCACATGGGACAGCCGATTCACCCCTCCACTTT. Protein product: CASSPHGTADSPLHF.

V and J are TRBV3-1 and TRBJ2-2; D possibly uses TRBD1 or TRBD2 (6 bases each). CDR3 length: 16 residues. Trimming pared 2 bases from V and 5 bases from J, leaving 15 bases between. Per the germline V gene, CDR1 is LGHDT and CDR2 is YNNKEL (reference sequence). The CDR3 bases are TGTGCCAGCAGCCAATGGCACGGGGGCCTGACCGGGGAGCTGTTTTTT. This translates into CASSQWHGGLTGELFF.

This clone was detected a few times. The J gene is TRBJ1-1, the V gene TRBV19; D not certain. There are 13 residues in the CDR3. In germline, CDR1 is LNHDA, CDR2 SQIVND (reference sequence). The ends were cut back, 5 bases at V and 3 bases at J, with 10 bases in the middle. CDR3 sequence: CASSQWLDTEAFF. CDR3 DNA: TGTGCCAGTAGTCAATGGTTGGACACTGAAGCTTTCTTT. Drawing the rest from reference TRBV19 and TRBJ1-1, the complete variable domain is DGGITQSPKYLFRKEGQNVTLSCEQNLNHDAMYWYRQDPGQGLRLIYYSQIVNDFQKGDIAEGYSVSREKKESFPLTVTSAQKNPTAFYLCASSQWLDTEAFFGQGTRLTVV.

The V gene is TRBV11-1, the J gene TRBJ2-7, with D unclear. The V and J ends lost 3 bases and 3 bases respectively, with 9 bases between them. Per the germline V gene, CDR1 is SGHAT and CDR2 is FQDESV (reference sequence). The CDR3 is made up of 13 amino acids. CDR3 sequence reads: CASSLERDYEQYF. The CDR3 DNA reads as TGTGCCAGCAGCTTGGAAAGGGACTACGAGCAGTACTTC.

The V and J genes are TRBV14 and TRBJ1-1, with a possible D match to TRBD1 (5 bases). CDR1 and CDR2 from the germline V gene are SGHDN and FVKESK. The CDR3 consists of 19 residues. Between the trimmed V and J ends, which lost 0 bases and 1 base, there was a span of 21 bases. CDR3: CASSQDRTRGGGRNTEAFF. Here the CDR3 DNA reads TGTGCCAGCAGCCAAGATAGGACGAGGGGCGGAGGCCGGAACACTGAAGCTTTCTTT.

This chain joins TRBV5-1 and TRBJ1-1, with D uncertain. The V gene lost 4 bases and the J gene lost 0 bases, with 7 bases spanning the gap. From germline, CDR1 is SGHRS and CDR2 YFSETQ. There are 13 residues in the CDR3. The CDR3: CASSDTMNTEAFF. For the CDR3, the DNA is TGCGCCAGCAGCGACACGATGAACACTGAAGCTTTCTTT.

The rearrangement links TRBV20-1 to TRBJ2-7; no reliable D call. The CDR3 consists of 12 residues. Germline CDR1 DFQATT, CDR2 SNEGSKA (reference sequence). V was clipped by 3 bases and J by 2 bases, with 8 bases between them. CDR3 sequence (DNA): TGCAGTGCTAGCCCGAGAGCCTACGAGCAGTACTTC. Encoded protein: CSASPRAYEQYF.

Ten or more counts support this clone. At one of its ends the junction is not consistent with the germline gene, which may arise from a read error. The rearrangement uses TRBV24-1 and TRBJ2-1; TRBD2 matches at 8 bases. The CDR3 runs to 16 residues. Germline V gene sequence: CDR1 KGHDR, CDR2 SFDVKD. The CDR3 nucleotides read TGTGCCACCAGTGACGCTAGCGGGTACTCCTACAATGGGCAGTTCTTC. Its translation: CATSDASGYSYNGQFF.

The gene calls are TRBV27 and TRBJ2-7, with D possibly matching TRBD1 (6 bases). V lost 5 bases, J lost 7 bases, and 15 bases lay in between. In germline, CDR1 is MNHEY, CDR2 SMNVEV (reference sequence). The CDR3 contains 13 residues. The CDR3 loop reads CASSQGGSCEQYF. CDR3 in DNA: TGTGCCAGCAGTCAAGGGGGTTCGTGTGAGCAGTACTTC.

This chain links TRBV30 with TRBJ1-5; no firm D call. Trimming stripped 2 bases from V and 4 bases from J, with 15 bases between. Germline CDR1 is GTSNPN and CDR2 is SVGIG (reference sequence). The CDR3 totals 15 residues. CDR3 DNA: TGTGCCTGGAGTCATCGGGGTTTATGGAATCAGCCCCAGCATTTT. This gives the protein CAWSHRGLWNQPQHF.

V gene TRBV15 combines with J gene TRBJ1-1, with D tentatively TRBD1 (5 bases). Germline lookup yields CDR1 LNHNV and CDR2 YYDKDF (reference sequence). Trimming left V 9 bases short and J 3 bases short, with 14 bases between. CDR3 length: 13 amino acids. CDR3 nucleotide sequence: TGTGCCACGGTATCCAGGGCCCACACTGAAGCTTTCTTT. This translates into CATVSRAHTEAFF.

This clone was seen ten or more times. At one of its ends the junction is not consistent with the germline gene, which may arise from a read error. This chain uses TRBV20-1 with TRBJ2-3; TRBD2 might be the D (6 bases). CDR1 and CDR2 from the germline V gene are DFQATT and SNEGSKA (reference sequence). This CDR3 contains 12 residues. CDR3 DNA: TGCAGTGCGGCGGAGGAGGGATTCGGGCCCTTTTTT. It codes for CSAAEEGFGPFF.

By share, this clone counts as medium-sized (0.01 to 0.1%). V gene TRBV10-3 combines with J gene TRBJ2-2, with no clear D. This CDR3 region has 16 residues. V shed 6 bases and J shed 2 bases, with 16 bases lying between them. Germline CDR1 is ENHRY and CDR2 is SYGVKD. CDR3: CAISATYQLNTGELFF. In nucleotides, the CDR3 is TGTGCCATCAGCGCTACCTATCAGCTTAACACCGGGGAGCTGTTTTTT.